This note documents a single TCR beta chain sequence. Its antigen is still unknown. The limits of the CDR3 on the DNA are not certain, so only TCRdb's listed CDR3 is given. Treatment denoted: 15 to 20 received Ad26.COV2.S at low or high dose, single or two shots; roughly five received placebo; per-sample allocation not given. Day 63 after the first injection of vaccine or placebo was the sampling time. An Ad26 vector expressing Wuhan-strain SARS-CoV-2 spike served as the vaccine. The data are from a study of Ad26.COV2.S vaccination and SARS-CoV-2 variants. TCRdb's table, derived via immunoSEQ multiplex PCR, lists solely in-frame clones and lacks some. The sample contains 300,000 to 400,000 clones, approximately 84% of which appear only once. Overall study results and limits: Measures of TCR breadth and depth may have fallen short of total T cell responses.

The CDR3 is 14 residues long, counting both termini. Germline assignment: CDR1 PRHDT and CDR2 FYEKMQ (reference sequence). This chain links TRBV13 with TRBJ1-2; no DNA check was done on the table's D call, TRBD1. This clonotype was sampled from a person between 18 and 65 years old who received the Ad26.COV2.S COVID-19 vaccine or a placebo. The sample was peripheral blood, taken in a trial of Ad26.COV2.S vaccine versus placebo. This CDR3 is CASSFGQGLYGYTF.